A single sample is the source of the 8 T cell receptor beta chains below, sequenced in a study of cytomegalovirus exposure and HLA in healthy donors. 60 Vbeta and 13 Jbeta primers were used in PCR. Only in-frame clones appear in the TCRdb table, and some are missing; sequencing was by immunoSEQ multiplex PCR. The sample table sets out about 42,000 clones. Sequenced sample: PBMCs. These receptors all come from a man aged 30-40 years in good health and CMV-seronegative.

The chain combines TRBV5-8 with TRBJ1-1; 8 nucleotides match TRBD1. The V and J ends lost 3 bases and 5 bases, in that order; junction bases with no gene match: 12. Germline CDR1 reads SGHTS; CDR2 reads YDEGEE. The CDR3 extends over 16 amino acids. The CDR3 region is CASSYRQGRGRTEAFF. CDR3 DNA sequence: TGTGCCAGCAGCTATAGACAGGGGAGAGGGAGAACTGAAGCTTTCTTT.

The chain combines TRBV14 with TRBJ1-1; D remains ambiguous. The CDR3 spans 16 residues. Germline values: CDR1 SGHDN, CDR2 FVKESK. Deletions cut 1 base from V and 3 bases from J, with 15 bases between. The CDR3: CASSQGLGELDTEAFF. The CDR3 region has the DNA TGTGCCAGCAGCCAAGGACTTGGGGAGTTGGACACTGAAGCTTTCTTT.

The rearrangement uses TRBV18 and TRBJ2-7; 11 positions agree with TRBD1. From germline, CDR1 is KGHSH and CDR2 LQKENI. J lost 5 bases, V lost 3 bases, and 6 bases had no gene match. The CDR3 totals 15 residues. In nucleotides, the CDR3 is TGTGCCAGCTCACCGTGGGACAGGGGGTTCAACGAGCAGTACTTC. Protein sequence: CASSPWDRGFNEQYF. Drawing the rest from reference TRBV18 and TRBJ2-7, the complete variable domain is NAGVMQNPRHLVRRRGQEARLRCSPMKGHSHVYWYRQLPEEGLKFMVYLQKENIIDESGMPKERFSAEFPKEGPSILRIQQVVRGDSAAYFCASSPWDRGFNEQYFGPGTRLTVT.

The chain employs TRBV30 and TRBJ2-7, with 9 nucleotides matching TRBD2. The germline V gene has CDR1 GTSNPN and CDR2 SVGIG (reference sequence). CDR3 length equals 15 residues. Trimming removed 0 bases from V and 4 bases from J; junction bases left unmatched: 7. The CDR3 sequence is CAWSVLVTSGYEQYF. CDR3 in DNA: TGTGCCTGGAGTGTATTGGTGACTAGCGGATACGAGCAGTACTTC.

CDR3 in amino acids: CASSQEEGYGYTF. Here the CDR3 DNA reads TGTGCCAGCAGCCAAGAAGAGGGCTATGGCTACACCTTC. V gene TRBV14 combines with J gene TRBJ1-2, with D unclear. CDR1 SGHDN and CDR2 FVKESK come from the germline V gene. Trimming shortened V by 0 bases and J by 4 bases, and 6 bases separated the two germline ends. There are 13 residues in the CDR3.

The chain couples TRBV6-1 to TRBJ2-4; 7 nucleotides match TRBD2. The CDR3 runs to 13 residues. Germline values: CDR1 MNHNS, CDR2 SASEGT. The junction had 0 bases not matched to a gene; V was cut back by 1 base and J by 6 bases. The CDR3 nucleotides are TGTGCCAGCAGTGAAGGACTAGCAAACATTCAGTACTTC. It yields the protein CASSEGLANIQYF.

The rearrangement links TRBV19 to TRBJ2-7, with 11 bases that match TRBD2. The V gene end was trimmed by 1 base and the J gene end by 9 bases; junction bases not matched to a gene: 23. CDR1 LNHDA and CDR2 SQIVND come from the germline V gene (reference sequence). This CDR3 is 20 amino acids long. CDR3 amino acids: CASSIAQSGTSGRRSAGQYF. The DNA of the CDR3 is TGTGCCAGTAGTATAGCCCAGTCCGGGACTAGCGGTCGGCGGTCGGCGGGGCAGTACTTC.

The genes are TRBV4-3 and TRBJ1-1; no clear D. CDR3 length equals 13 residues. Germline-derived CDR1 and CDR2 are LGHNA and YSLEER. The V gene lost 0 bases and the J gene lost 4 bases, with 6 bases spanning the gap. CDR3 bases: TGCGCCAGCAGCCAAGATTTCGGCACTGAAGCTTTCTTT. Translation gives CASSQDFGTEAFF.